The 32 T cell receptor beta chains below come from one sample, sequenced in a study of control samples from healthy donors and cancer patients (dated by TCRdb to 2020 to 2022). The library was obtained by the immunoSEQ multiplex PCR assay. This immuneACCESS table, as held by TCRdb, lists in-frame sequences with V and J called but not all clones. Of the missing ones, under half trace to an unresolved V gene in checked studies; the others have no known cause. The sample yields roughly 88,000 clones; just over 90% were counted once. The ten largest clones take up 0.92% of the sample. The sample comprised blood. Source of these receptors: a woman aged 25 to 39 in good health.

The chain recombines TRBV11-2 with TRBJ2-1; D is possibly TRBD1 (6 bases). V lost 4 bases to trimming and J lost 0 bases, with 10 bases between them. CDR1 and CDR2 (germline): SGHAT, FQNNGV. The CDR3 loop spans 15 amino acids. The CDR3 coding sequence is TGTGCCAGCAGCTCCGGACAGAGCTCCTACAATGAGCAGTTCTTC. The encoded protein is CASSSGQSSYNEQFF.

This clone was observed once. The junction and the germline gene differ at one end; a read error may be behind it. CDR3 nucleotides: TGCTTCCTGCCTCGTTGGACTAGCGGGAGAGGGGCCGGGGAGCTGTTTTTT. Protein sequence: CFLPRWTSGRGAGELFF. The chain links TRBV19 to TRBJ2-2; the match to TRBD2 covers 13 bases. The CDR3 covers 17 residues. Germline lookup yields CDR1 LNHDA and CDR2 SQIVND (reference sequence).

The chain carries TRBV19 and TRBJ1-5, with unresolved D. The V end lost 4 bases, the J end lost 6 bases, and 13 bases lay between the germline ends. Germline V CDR1 and CDR2: LNHDA, SQIVND (reference sequence). CDR3 length: 14 residues. DNA for the CDR3: TGTGCCAGTAGTAGCGGAGTACTCGCTCAGCCCCAGCATTTT. Protein product: CASSSGVLAQPQHF.

The V gene is TRBV9, the J gene TRBJ2-7; TRBD2 might be the D (5 bases). Germline CDR1 is SGDLS and CDR2 is YYNGEE. The V end lost 3 bases, the J end lost 3 bases, and 16 bases lay between the germline ends. The CDR3 covers 15 residues. The CDR3 protein is CASSGGWVSVYEQYF. DNA of the CDR3: TGTGCCAGCAGCGGGGGTTGGGTTAGCGTCTACGAGCAGTACTTC.

V usage is TRBV13 and J usage is TRBJ1-1, with D perhaps TRBD1 (5 bases). The CDR3 spans 14 residues. Between the trimmed V and J ends, which lost 5 bases and 3 bases, there was a span of 13 bases. In germline, CDR1 is PRHDT, CDR2 FYEKMQ (reference sequence). The CDR3 DNA reads TGTGCCAGCAGCGGGGGGGTGAGAGACACTGAAGCTTTCTTT. It yields the protein CASSGGVRDTEAFF.

This clone was found a few times. The chain links TRBV6-1 to TRBJ1-5; D remains ambiguous. Trimming removed 1 base at V and 0 bases at J, with 7 bases between. Germline V CDR1 and CDR2: MNHNS, SASEGT. The CDR3 consists of 15 residues. This chain's CDR3 is CASSEERVSNQPQHF. CDR3 bases: TGTGCCAGCAGTGAAGAGAGGGTTAGCAATCAGCCCCAGCATTTT.

This chain connects TRBV19 to TRBJ2-7, with D tentatively TRBD2 (5 bases). CDR1 is LNHDA and CDR2 is SQIVND in the germline V gene (reference sequence). The germline V and J ends were trimmed by 8 bases and 0 bases, with 17 bases remaining between them. This CDR3 contains 15 residues. CDR3 nucleotides: TGTGCCAGTGCTGGGGAGCCCAGGCCCTCCTACGAGCAGTACTTC. Its protein is CASAGEPRPSYEQYF.

This rearrangement joins TRBV11-2 to TRBJ2-7, with D maybe TRBD2 (7 bases). CDR1 and CDR2 (germline): SGHAT, FQNNGV. Trimming removed 0 bases from V and 5 bases from J, with 14 bases in between. The CDR3 totals 15 residues. The CDR3 DNA sequence: TGTGCCAGCAGCTTAGATGGGGGGGCGGTAGACGAGCAGTACTTC. It is translated as CASSLDGGAVDEQYF.

This sequence joins TRBV6-6 and TRBJ2-4, with a tentative D call TRBD1 (6 bases). Germline values: CDR1 MNHNY, CDR2 SVGAGI (reference sequence). Trimming left V 6 bases short and J 0 bases short, with 12 bases between. The CDR3 contains 15 residues. This chain's CDR3 is CASSHGTLAKNIQYF. Here the CDR3 DNA reads TGTGCCAGCAGCCACGGGACACTAGCCAAAAACATTCAGTACTTC.

This clone was observed once. The V and J genes are TRBV5-4 and TRBJ2-1; D uncertain. V was pared by 4 bases and J by 5 bases, with 10 bases between. There are 13 residues in the CDR3. Germline CDR1 is SGHNT and CDR2 is YYREEE (reference sequence). The CDR3 nucleotides are TGTGCCAGCAGCCCTAATTTAAACAATGAGCAGTTCTTC. Its protein product is CASSPNLNNEQFF.

This clone was recorded once. This chain uses TRBV6-5 with TRBJ1-2; 11 bases map to TRBD1. In germline, CDR1 is MNHEY, CDR2 SVGAGI. V shed 5 bases and J 7 bases; nucleotides not matched to a gene: 6. This CDR3 is 14 amino acids long. CDR3 region: CASSIGQGASGYTF. CDR3 sequence (DNA): TGTGCCAGCAGTATCGGACAGGGGGCATCTGGCTACACCTTC.

V is TRBV5-4 and J is TRBJ1-1; a possible D gene is TRBD1 (6 bases). V was clipped by 4 bases and J by 0 bases, with 19 bases between them. Per germline, CDR1 SGHNT and CDR2 YYREEE (reference sequence). This CDR3 region has 17 residues. CDR3 in DNA: TGTGCCAGCAGCACAGGGACATCGATCATCGTGAACACTGAAGCTTTCTTT. It encodes CASSTGTSIIVNTEAFF.

The rearrangement links TRBV5-1 to TRBJ1-5; TRBD1 matches at 9 bases. The CDR3 runs to 15 residues. The trim removed 0 bases at V and 5 bases at J, leaving 3 bases unmatched. Germline values: CDR1 SGHRS, CDR2 YFSETQ. The CDR3 reads CASSLEGQGHQPQHF. In nucleotides, the CDR3 is TGCGCCAGCAGCTTGGAGGGACAGGGCCATCAGCCCCAGCATTTT. Full variable domain (remainder filled in from reference TRBV5-1 and TRBJ1-5): KAGVTQTPRYLIKTRGQQVTLSCSPISGHRSVSWYQQTPGQGLQFLFEYFSETQRNKGNFPGRFSGRQFSNSRSEMNVSTLELGDSALYLCASSLEGQGHQPQHFGDGTRLSIL.

The chain uses TRBV6-5 and TRBJ1-1; D perhaps matches TRBD1 (6 bases). From germline, CDR1 is MNHEY and CDR2 SVGAGI. The V and J ends lost 5 bases and 1 base respectively, with 11 bases between them. This CDR3 has 14 amino acids. DNA for the CDR3: TGTGCCAGCAGTATTCAGGGGACGAACACTGAAGCTTTCTTT. Its translation is CASSIQGTNTEAFF.

In this sample, this clone turned up a few times. The genes are TRBV6-4 and TRBJ2-2; TRBD1 might be the D (5 bases). Trimming left V 0 bases short and J 6 bases short, with 11 bases between. The CDR3 is 15 amino acids. Germline CDR1 reads MRHNA; CDR2 reads SNTAGT. The CDR3 DNA is TGTGCCAGCAGTGACTCGGCAGGGATTTCCGGGGAGCTGTTTTTT. Amino acids: CASSDSAGISGELFF.

The chain links TRBV29-1 to TRBJ1-4; D is unclear. Germline V gives CDR1 SQVTM, CDR2 ANQGSEA. This CDR3 contains 12 residues. The V end lost 7 bases, the J end lost 8 bases, and 14 bases lay between the germline ends. CDR3: CSAGIMGEKLFF. The CDR3 region has the DNA TGCAGCGCTGGGATTATGGGAGAAAAACTGTTTTTT.

This clone occurred a few times. The rearrangement joins TRBV24-1 to TRBJ1-1, with a weak D call TRBD1 (5 bases). The CDR3 spans 16 residues. From germline, CDR1 is KGHDR and CDR2 SFDVKD. V lost 8 bases and J lost 7, with 25 bases in between. CDR3 in DNA: TGTGCCACCAACGAAAACTGGGACCACAAACGAATTGAAGCTTTCTTT. Amino acid sequence: CATNENWDHKRIEAFF.

J is TRBJ2-1 and V is TRBV30; weak D call: TRBD2 (6 bases). Germline CDR1 reads GTSNPN; CDR2 reads SVGIG (reference sequence). The CDR3 is 13 amino acids. V was cut by 7 bases and J by 5 bases, with 15 bases left in between. The CDR3 region is CASTEGLNNEQFF. The CDR3 DNA is TGTGCCTCCACCGAGGGACTTAACAATGAGCAGTTCTTC.

The chain recombines TRBV7-2 with TRBJ1-2, with 9 nucleotides matching TRBD1. V lost 1 base to trimming and J lost 8 bases; unmatched junction nucleotides: 5. The CDR3 has 14 amino acids. CDR1 SGHTA and CDR2 FQGNSA come from the germline V gene. CDR3 DNA: TGTGCCAGCAGCTTAGTGCACAGGGGGCTCGGCTACACCTTC. Translated: CASSLVHRGLGYTF.

The chain joins TRBV9 to TRBJ2-2; 8 positions agree with TRBD1. This CDR3 has 17 residues. Trimming at V came to 3 bases and at J to 3 bases, leaving 10 bases not matched to a gene. Per germline, CDR1 SGDLS and CDR2 YYNGEE. CDR3 protein: CASSDNGQGSDTGELFF. For the CDR3, the DNA is TGTGCCAGCAGCGACAATGGACAGGGCTCGGACACCGGGGAGCTGTTTTTT. The variable domain in full, completed from reference TRBV9 and TRBJ2-2, reads DSGVTQTPKHLITATGQRVTLRCSPRSGDLSVYWYQQSLDQGLQFLIQYYNGEERAKGNILERFSAQQFPDLHSELNLSSLELGDSALYFCASSDNGQGSDTGELFFGEGSRLTVL.

This chain's CDR3 is CASSFSTNYEQYF. The CDR3 nucleotides are TGTGCCAGCAGCTTCTCCACGAACTACGAGCAGTACTTC. The chain has TRBV14 and TRBJ2-7; D unresolved. Deletions cut 5 bases from V and 3 bases from J, with 11 bases between. The CDR3 length is 13 residues. CDR1 and CDR2 from the germline V gene are SGHDN and FVKESK.

V gene TRBV20-1 combines with J gene TRBJ2-5; the D gene could be TRBD1 or TRBD2 (5 bases each). With 3 bases removed from V and 5 bases from J, the gap between germline ends came to 7 bases. The CDR3 has 11 amino acids. Germline-derived CDR1 and CDR2 are DFQATT and SNEGSKA (reference sequence). The CDR3 coding sequence is TGCAGTGCTAGCAGGGAGGAGACCCAGTACTTC. Translated: CSASREETQYF.

The chain uses TRBV7-9 and TRBJ2-1, with 9 bases matching TRBD2. The V segment lost 5 bases and the J segment 3 bases; nucleotides outside the gene matches: 5. Germline V gene lookup returns CDR1 SEHNR and CDR2 FQNEAQ (reference sequence). The CDR3 loop spans 15 amino acids. For the CDR3, the DNA is TGTGCCAGCAGCCCTAGCGGGACTGACTACAATGAGCAGTTCTTC. It translates to CASSPSGTDYNEQFF.

This clone was detected once. V usage is TRBV18 and J usage is TRBJ2-2; tentative D call: TRBD1 (6 bases). Trimming stripped 2 bases from V and 5 bases from J, with 9 bases between. The CDR3 is 14 residues long. The germline gives CDR1 KGHSH, CDR2 LQKENI. CDR3 loop: CASSPNRVTGELFF. The CDR3 DNA sequence: TGTGCCAGCTCACCAAACAGGGTGACCGGGGAGCTGTTTTTT.

The chain couples TRBV6-5 to TRBJ2-2, with D perhaps TRBD1 (5 bases). V lost 7 bases to trimming and J lost 3 bases, with 9 bases between them. The germline V gene has CDR1 MNHEY and CDR2 SVGAGI. The CDR3 runs 13 residues. The CDR3 nucleotides read TGTGCCAGCATGGGGCCCTACACCGGGGAGCTGTTTTTT. Its protein is CASMGPYTGELFF.

The chain uses TRBV28 and TRBJ1-2, with a tentative D call TRBD1 (5 bases). Germline-derived CDR1 and CDR2 are MDHEN and SYDVKM. The CDR3 is 15 residues long. V dropped 6 bases and J dropped 6 bases, with 20 bases sitting between them. Here the CDR3 DNA reads TGTGCCAGCAGGGAAGGGCGCCGGGACGCCGATGGCTACACCTTC. This translates into CASREGRRDADGYTF.

The chain uses TRBV7-9 and TRBJ1-2; D remains unclear. Trimming left V 10 bases short and J 3 bases short, with 15 bases between. The CDR3 is made up of 13 amino acids. CDR1 and CDR2 from the germline V gene are SEHNR and FQNEAQ (reference sequence). The CDR3 reads CANTFDGDYGYTF. CDR3 bases: TGTGCCAACACCTTTGACGGTGACTATGGCTACACCTTC.

The chain carries TRBV7-9 and TRBJ2-7; TRBD2 aligns across 13 bases. From germline, CDR1 is SEHNR and CDR2 FQNEAQ (reference sequence). The CDR3 runs to 18 residues. V dropped 4 bases and J dropped 3; count of bases not matched to a gene: 12. CDR3 DNA: TGTGCCAGCAGCTCACCCCCAGCGGGACTAGCGGGACTCTACGAGCAGTACTTC. Translation gives CASSSPPAGLAGLYEQYF.

This chain links TRBV3-1 (or the pseudogene TRBV3-2) with TRBJ2-1; 7 positions agree with TRBD2. The trim removed 1 base at V and 4 bases at J, leaving 1 base unmatched. Looked up from germline, CDR1 is LGHDT and CDR2 is YNNKEL (reference sequence). The CDR3 spans 14 residues. The CDR3 is CASSQVSGYNEQFF. The CDR3 DNA sequence: TGTGCCAGCAGCCAAGTTAGCGGGTACAATGAGCAGTTCTTC.

The genes are TRBV14 and TRBJ1-2, with 8 bases fitting TRBD1. This CDR3 spans 14 amino acids. J lost 5 bases, V lost 4 bases, and 6 bases had no gene match. The germline CDR1 and CDR2 sequences are SGHDN and FVKESK. The CDR3 DNA is TGTGCCAGCAGCCGAGAGACAGGGGTGTATGGCTACACCTTC. This codes for CASSRETGVYGYTF.

This clone occurred once. This chain connects TRBV2 to TRBJ2-7; D is unclear. The length of the CDR3 is 12 residues. Germline V gives CDR1 SNHLY, CDR2 FYNNEI. Trimming pared 6 bases from V and 2 bases from J, leaving 8 bases between. The DNA for the CDR3 is TGTGCCAGCAGGCAGGCTACCTACGAGCAGTACTTC. This codes for CASRQATYEQYF.

The chain is built from TRBV7-9 and TRBJ2-1; 9 nucleotides line up with TRBD2. The CDR3 extends over 15 amino acids. CDR1 is SEHNR and CDR2 is FQNEAQ in the germline V gene (reference sequence). Germline trimming cut 5 bases from V and 2 bases from J; bases unmatched to any gene: 4. The CDR3 coding sequence is TGTGCCAGCAGCAATCTAGCGGGAACCTACAATGAGCAGTTCTTC. Translating gives CASSNLAGTYNEQFF.